A selection of T cell receptor beta chains follows, all from one sample in a study of Tregs in tolerant kidney transplant recipients. Clones were read by immunoSEQ multiplex PCR, and TCRdb kept only the in-frame ones, dropping some. The profile covers tens of thousands of clones, with less than 90% appearing a single time and 3.5% to 5.5% taken by the ten largest. The specimen was CD4+ T cells from blood. These receptor sequences come from a human donor in good health. The CDR3 runs from the conserved cysteine through the conserved F or W. Fields, in order: clone size, D gene, CDR3 length, V gene, J gene, CDR3 DNA, CDR3 protein. A D gene is named only where the DNA matches it firmly. The listing skips clone size in some rows; elsewhere it reads once, few, many or a size class.

-,-,15,TRBV10-2,TRBJ2-5,TGCGCCAGCAGGACCATCGGCCTGGGGTTAGAGACCCAGTACTTC,CASRTIGLGLETQYF
-,TRBD2,13,TRBV6-5,TRBJ2-7,TGTGCCAGCAGTCCACCGGGGGGTTACGAGCAGTACTTC,CASSPPGGYEQYF
-,TRBD2,13,TRBV6-5,TRBJ2-2,TGTGCCAGCACCCGGACTAGAGGCGGGGAGCTGTTTTTT,CASTRTRGGELFF
once,TRBD2,17,TRBV6-1,TRBJ2-7,TGTGCCAGCAGTGTGGCTAGCGGGAGGTCGGGGGTCTACGAGCAGTACTTC,CASSVASGRSGVYEQYF
few,TRBD2,15,TRBV6-5,TRBJ2-7,TGTGCCAGCAGTTACTATGGACTAGCGGGAGGCGAGCAGTACTTC,CASSYYGLAGGEQYF
-,-,17,TRBV13,TRBJ1-1,TGTGCCAGCAGCTTAGGCCTAATTGGGCAGCCGAACACTGAAGCTTTCTTT,CASSLGLIGQPNTEAFF
-,-,13,TRBV5-1,TRBJ2-7,TGCGCCAGCAGCTTGGACCTCAGGAGCGAGCAGTACTTC,CASSLDLRSEQYF
-,TRBD1,13,TRBV18,TRBJ2-7,TGTGCCAGCTCATCACAGGGGTACTACGAGCAGTACTTC,CASSSQGYYEQYF
-,-,14,TRBV12-5,TRBJ1-5,TGTGCTAGTGGGCGAGGGGGTCTTGATCGGCCCCAGCATTTT,CASGRGGLDRPQHF
-,TRBD2,13,TRBV7-7,TRBJ2-1,TGTGCTAGCAGCTTAGATCCTAGCGGAAAGCAGTTCTTC,CASSLDPSGKQFF
-,TRBD1,15,TRBV2,TRBJ2-7,TGTGCCAGCAGTCAGACAGGGGGGCTCTCCTACGAGCAGTACTTC,CASSQTGGLSYEQYF
-,-,12,TRBV5-4,TRBJ2-3,TGTGCCAGCAGCTTGGCGACAGATACGCAGTATTTT,CASSLATDTQYF
-,-,15,TRBV19,TRBJ1-1,TGTGCCAGTACCCCACAAAGGGCAGCGAACACTGAAGCTTTCTTT,CASTPQRAANTEAFF
-,-,14,TRBV5-6,TRBJ1-3,TGTGCCAGCAGCTTCTTCTTCTCTGGAAACACCATATATTTT,CASSFFFSGNTIYF
-,-,15,TRBV4-1,TRBJ1-2,TGCGCCAGCAGCCAAGGACAGGCCTTCACCCACGGCTACACCTTC,CASSQGQAFTHGYTF
few,TRBD1,15,TRBV27,TRBJ1-1,TGTGCCAGCAGTTTTGGACAGGGAGTGAACACTGAAGCTTTCTTT,CASSFGQGVNTEAFF
-,-,13,TRBV7-6,TRBJ2-5,TGTGCCAGCAGCTTAGGGGTTTTAGAGACCCAGTACTTC,CASSLGVLETQYF
-,-,15,TRBV10-3,TRBJ2-6,TGTGCCATCAGTGAACGGGGATCTGGGGCCAACGTCCTGACTTTC,CAISERGSGANVLTF
few,TRBD1,14,TRBV7-2,TRBJ2-5,TGTGCCAGCAGCTTCCTCACAGGGGGAGAGACCCAGTACTTC,CASSFLTGGETQYF
-,-,12,TRBV2,TRBJ1-2,TGTGCCAGCAGCGGAGGGGACTATGGCTACACCTTC,CASSGGDYGYTF
once,TRBD1,15,TRBV11-3,TRBJ2-5,TGTGCCAGCAGCATCGCAGGGGGAACCCATGAGACCCAGTACTTC,CASSIAGGTHETQYF
-,-,12,TRBV18,TRBJ1-1,TGTGCCAGCTCACCTCGAACCTCTGAAGCTTTCTTT,CASSPRTSEAFF
-,TRBD1,15,TRBV9,TRBJ2-5,TGTGCCAGCAGCGCAACGACAGGGGCGGGGGAGACCCAGTACTTC,CASSATTGAGETQYF
-,TRBD1,18,TRBV5-4,TRBJ1-1,TGTGCCAGCAGCCGGCCGATAGACGCTTTTACAGGGGAGACTGAAGCTTTCTTT,CASSRPIDAFTGETEAFF
-,-,13,TRBV2,TRBJ2-7,TGTGCCAGCAGTGAAGCGGGACGGTACGAGCAGTACTTC,CASSEAGRYEQYF
-,-,15,TRBV4-1,TRBJ1-4,TGCGCCAGCAGCCAAACCTGGCAGTTCAATGAAAAACTGTTTTTT,CASSQTWQFNEKLFF
-,-,15,TRBV6-5,TRBJ2-7,TGTGCCAGCAGTTACGGCCTAGCAGAGACCTACGAGCAGTACTTC,CASSYGLAETYEQYF
-,-,15,TRBV18,TRBJ1-2,TGTGCCAGCTCACCGTCGGCAGGGGCACTCTATGGCTACACCTTC,CASSPSAGALYGYTF
once,-,13,TRBV6-4,TRBJ1-5,TGTGCCAGCAGTGCTAGCATGCAGGGTTCGGAGCATTTT,CASSASMQGSEHF
once,-,12,TRBV2,TRBJ1-6,TGTGCCAGCAGCACAGGGTTTAGCCCCCTCCACTTT,CASSTGFSPLHF
-,-,13,TRBV25-1,TRBJ2-5,TGTGCCAGCAGTGAATGGGTTCGAGAGACCCAGTACTTC,CASSEWVRETQYF
-,-,18,TRBV28,TRBJ1-1,TGTGCCAGCAGCTCGGACCGAAACAGGGTCTTCATGAACACTGAAGCTTTCTTT,CASSSDRNRVFMNTEAFF
-,-,14,TRBV7-2,TRBJ1-3,TGTGCCAGCAGCTCCGGGACAAACGGAAACACCATATATTTT,CASSSGTNGNTIYF
-,-,13,TRBV29-1,TRBJ2-7,TGCAGCGTCGCACCAAGATTGGGCTACGAGCAGTACTTC,CSVAPRLGYEQYF
-,-,14,TRBV4-3,TRBJ2-3,TGCGCCAGCAGCCCCGCCCGCCTCACAGATACGCAGTATTTT,CASSPARLTDTQYF
-,-,15,TRBV5-6,TRBJ2-5,TGTGCCAGCAGCCCCGCCCCAGACATTTTTGAGACCCAGTACTTC,CASSPAPDIFETQYF
once,-,15,TRBV6-6,TRBJ2-4,TGTGCCAGCAGTGAGGGGGGCCTAGCCAAAAACATTCAGTACTTC,CASSEGGLAKNIQYF
-,-,12,TRBV19,TRBJ2-3,TGTGCCAGTAGTAGGGGGCCAGATACGCAGTATTTT,CASSRGPDTQYF
-,-,14,TRBV6-5,TRBJ2-2,TGTGCCAGCAGATGGACATTTAGTACCGGGGAGCTGTTTTTT,CASRWTFSTGELFF
-,TRBD2,14,TRBV7-3,TRBJ2-1,TGTGCCAGCAGCCCAGGACTAGGCTACAATGAGCAGTTCTTC,CASSPGLGYNEQFF
-,-,13,TRBV11-2,TRBJ2-2,TGTGCCAGCAGCTCATATGGCGCCGGGGAGCTGTTTTTT,CASSSYGAGELFF
-,TRBD2,16,TRBV2,TRBJ2-3,TGTGCCAGCAGGAGAATAGCGGGGGGTGACACAGATACGCAGTATTTT,CASRRIAGGDTDTQYF